These T cell receptor beta chains were read from a single sample in a study of blood T cell repertoires in COVID-19. Produced via immunoSEQ multiplex PCR; TCRdb's table is partial and in-frame only. The table includes approximately 110,000 clones, roughly 79% detected once. The material sequenced was peripheral blood. The receptors were gathered from a man older than 75 with acute or convalescent COVID-19. Each CDR3 is given without its conserved first and last residue.

>TRBV28
ASSFSGGLGTSNQPQH
>TRBV18
ASSPHHFNQGYNEKLF
>TRBV10-3
AISDSADEQF
>TRBV3-1/TRBV3-2
ASSQALAPEFYNEQF
>TRBV5-1
ASSTGLAGVVETQY
>TRBV6-2/TRBV6-3
ASSYRGLETQY
>TRBV28
ASSLRRAPNTGELF
>TRBV15
ATSRAENQPQH
>TRBV30
AWSFHSNQPQH
>TRBV5-1
ASSLGQASTDTQY
>TRBV27
ASSLAGGGGAYEQY
>TRBV19
ASSTGQGRSYNSPLH
>TRBV28
ASSSYRVYGYT
>TRBV21-1
ASSKPQPLSGPNYEQY
>TRBV5-1
ASSLQGTGNTIY
>TRBV6-5
ASRRDSNTGELF
>TRBV28
ASRKEQGRGLQPQH
>TRBV6-5
ASMNRLEWSTEAF
>TRBV2
ASSPGTVVSPLH
>TRBV29-1
SVVAGGLKNEQF
>TRBV9
ASSVYSNSYEQY
>TRBV6-2/TRBV6-3
ASSYSEYEQF
>TRBV28
ASSLPRGGNTEAF
>TRBV28
ASSRSGFPSTDTQY
>TRBV25-1
ASLSSYNSPLH
>TRBV19
ASSSWTGVGSTEAF
>TRBV7-2
ASSLQASYNEQF
>TRBV5-8
ASSSNRGSNQPQH
>TRBV18
ASTTGFPEAF
>TRBV10-3
AISEAGLSGNTIY
>TRBV27
ASSPRDRR
>TRBV29-1
SVRTGSGNEKLF
>TRBV2
ASSGEQAGSPLH